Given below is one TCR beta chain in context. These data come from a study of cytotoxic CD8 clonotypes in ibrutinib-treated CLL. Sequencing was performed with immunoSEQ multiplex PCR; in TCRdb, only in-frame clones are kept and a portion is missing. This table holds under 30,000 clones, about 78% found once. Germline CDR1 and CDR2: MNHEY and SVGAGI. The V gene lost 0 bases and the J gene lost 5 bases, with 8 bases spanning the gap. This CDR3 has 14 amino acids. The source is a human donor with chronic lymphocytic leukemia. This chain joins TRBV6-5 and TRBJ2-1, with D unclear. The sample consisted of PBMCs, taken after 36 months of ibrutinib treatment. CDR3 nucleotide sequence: TGTGCCAGCAGTTACTCCGGGTTAGACAATGAGCAGTTCTTC. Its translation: CASSYSGLDNEQFF.